Listed below are T cell receptor beta chains from one sample, sequenced in a study of blood T cell repertoires in COVID-19. Method: immunoSEQ multiplex PCR; TCRdb's copy keeps in-frame clones and lacks some. This table has fewer than 60,000 clones, 84% appearing once. Sample: peripheral blood. The receptors originated from a woman older than 75 with acute or convalescent COVID-19. Both conserved end residues are part of each CDR3. The order of the fields is D gene, V gene, clone size, J gene, CDR3 protein, CDR3 DNA. The D gene is left open where the match is weak. Size is stated for part of the rows, as once, few or many counts, or as a class when the clone is expanded.

d_gene: -
v_gene: TRBV3-1/TRBV3-2
abundance: -
j_gene: TRBJ2-3
CDR3aa: CASSQDWAQTYTQYF
CDR3nt: TGTGCCAGCAGCCAAGATTGGGCCCAAACATATACGCAGTATTTT

d_gene: -
v_gene: TRBV4-1
abundance: -
j_gene: TRBJ1-5
CDR3aa: CASSQDEGGRLSQPQHF
CDR3nt: TGCGCCAGCAGCCAAGATGAGGGAGGAAGACTTAGTCAGCCCCAGCATTTT

d_gene: TRBD1
v_gene: TRBV19
abundance: -
j_gene: TRBJ2-1
CDR3aa: CASSNGQGMSYNEQFF
CDR3nt: TGTGCCAGTAGTAACGGACAGGGAATGAGCTACAATGAGCAGTTCTTC

d_gene: TRBD2
v_gene: TRBV5-1
abundance: -
j_gene: TRBJ2-5
CDR3aa: CASSTGLVSSQETQYF
CDR3nt: TGCGCCAGCAGCACGGGACTAGTTTCTAGCCAAGAGACCCAGTACTTC

d_gene: TRBD2
v_gene: TRBV7-2
abundance: -
j_gene: TRBJ2-7
CDR3aa: CASSPYLGGSYEQYF
CDR3nt: TGTGCCAGCAGCCCCTACCTCGGGGGGTCCTACGAGCAGTACTTC

d_gene: -
v_gene: TRBV2
abundance: -
j_gene: TRBJ2-1
CDR3aa: CANNKGPGEQFF
CDR3nt: TGTGCCAACAATAAAGGTCCGGGGGAGCAGTTCTTC

d_gene: -
v_gene: TRBV20-1
abundance: once
j_gene: TRBJ2-7
CDR3aa: CSASRQNRGSYEQYF
CDR3nt: TGCAGTGCTAGTAGACAAAATCGGGGATCCTACGAGCAGTACTTC

d_gene: TRBD1
v_gene: TRBV5-6
abundance: -
j_gene: TRBJ2-1
CDR3aa: CASTPRGRGRRNEQFF
CDR3nt: TGTGCCAGCACCCCAAGGGGCAGGGGGCGTCGGAATGAGCAGTTCTTC

d_gene: -
v_gene: TRBV11-1
abundance: once
j_gene: TRBJ2-5
CDR3aa: CASSSGQGLETQYF
CDR3nt: TGTGCCAGCAGCTCGGGGCAGGGGCTAGAGACCCAGTACTTC

d_gene: TRBD1
v_gene: TRBV7-9
abundance: -
j_gene: TRBJ2-7
CDR3aa: CASSPGTVSQIDQYF
CDR3nt: TGTGCCAGCAGTCCCGGGACAGTCTCCCAAATTGATCAGTACTTC

d_gene: -
v_gene: TRBV4-1
abundance: once
j_gene: TRBJ1-1
CDR3aa: CASSQVGLTEAFF
CDR3nt: TGCGCCAGCAGCCAAGTGGGACTCACTGAAGCTTTCTTT

d_gene: -
v_gene: TRBV27
abundance: -
j_gene: TRBJ1-4
CDR3aa: CASSSGQTLNEKLFF
CDR3nt: TGTGCCAGCAGTTCCGGACAGACCCTCAATGAAAAACTGTTTTTT

d_gene: -
v_gene: TRBV4-1
abundance: -
j_gene: TRBJ1-2
CDR3aa: CASSQVRREDGYTF
CDR3nt: TGCGCCAGCAGCCAAGTCCGCAGGGAAGATGGCTACACCTTC

d_gene: -
v_gene: TRBV3-1/TRBV3-2
abundance: few
j_gene: TRBJ1-1
CDR3aa: CASSPADSLNTEAFF
CDR3nt: TGTGCCAGCAGCCCGGCAGACAGCTTGAACACTGAAGCTTTCTTT

d_gene: -
v_gene: TRBV29-1
abundance: -
j_gene: TRBJ2-7
CDR3aa: CSAQKGSLGHEQYF
CDR3nt: TGCAGCGCCCAAAAGGGGTCCTTAGGGCACGAGCAGTACTTC

d_gene: TRBD2
v_gene: TRBV7-9
abundance: -
j_gene: TRBJ2-1
CDR3aa: CASSSPAGGYNEQFF
CDR3nt: TGTGCCAGCAGCTCTCCAGCGGGGGGTTACAATGAGCAGTTCTTC

d_gene: -
v_gene: TRBV2
abundance: -
j_gene: TRBJ2-1
CDR3aa: CASSGLSDEQFF
CDR3nt: TGTGCCAGCAGTGGACTCAGCGATGAGCAGTTCTTC

d_gene: -
v_gene: TRBV11-3
abundance: -
j_gene: TRBJ1-4
CDR3aa: CASSFTRSNEKLFF
CDR3nt: TGTGCCAGCAGTTTTACGAGGTCTAATGAAAAACTGTTTTTT

d_gene: -
v_gene: TRBV7-9
abundance: once
j_gene: TRBJ2-3
CDR3aa: CASSLRGHMKEDTQYF
CDR3nt: TGTGCCAGCAGCTTACGTGGACACATGAAGGAGGATACGCAGTATTTT

d_gene: -
v_gene: TRBV11-3
abundance: -
j_gene: TRBJ2-3
CDR3aa: CASSLARLGSDTQYF
CDR3nt: TGTGCCAGCAGCTTAGCGCGCCTCGGGTCAGATACGCAGTATTTT

d_gene: -
v_gene: TRBV5-1
abundance: -
j_gene: TRBJ2-1
CDR3aa: CASRGGGQGNEQFF
CDR3nt: TGCGCCAGCAGAGGGGGGGGCCAAGGCAATGAGCAGTTCTTC

d_gene: -
v_gene: TRBV11-3
abundance: -
j_gene: TRBJ1-4
CDR3aa: CASSLAGEEKLFF
CDR3nt: TGTGCCAGCAGCTTAGCGGGGGAGGAAAAACTGTTTTTT

d_gene: TRBD1
v_gene: TRBV2
abundance: -
j_gene: TRBJ1-2
CDR3aa: CASSGGQGGYGYTF
CDR3nt: TGTGCCAGCAGTGGGGGACAGGGTGGCTATGGCTACACCTTC

d_gene: TRBD1
v_gene: TRBV6-5
abundance: -
j_gene: TRBJ1-6
CDR3aa: CASKMTGTDNSPLHF
CDR3nt: TGTGCCAGCAAAATGACAGGGACAGATAATTCACCCCTCCACTTT

d_gene: -
v_gene: TRBV11-2
abundance: -
j_gene: TRBJ2-2
CDR3aa: CASSLDHGTGELFF
CDR3nt: TGTGCCAGCAGCTTAGATCACGGTACCGGGGAGCTGTTTTTT

d_gene: -
v_gene: TRBV6-5
abundance: -
j_gene: TRBJ2-7
CDR3aa: CASSYSLLDRAYEQYF
CDR3nt: TGTGCCAGCAGTTACTCGCTACTGGACAGAGCCTACGAGCAGTACTTC

d_gene: TRBD1
v_gene: TRBV12-5
abundance: -
j_gene: TRBJ1-4
CDR3aa: CASGLDRGREKLFF
CDR3nt: TGTGCTAGTGGCCTAGACAGGGGTCGGGAAAAACTGTTTTTT

d_gene: TRBD1
v_gene: TRBV5-1
abundance: -
j_gene: TRBJ2-1
CDR3aa: CASSPRDRVYEQFF
CDR3nt: TGCGCCAGCAGCCCCCGGGACAGGGTTTATGAGCAGTTCTTC

d_gene: TRBD2
v_gene: TRBV20-1
abundance: -
j_gene: TRBJ2-3
CDR3aa: CSASGLAGGTDTQYF
CDR3nt: TGCAGTGCGAGTGGGCTAGCGGGGGGTACAGATACGCAGTATTTT

d_gene: TRBD1
v_gene: TRBV3-1/TRBV3-2
abundance: once
j_gene: TRBJ2-7
CDR3aa: CASSQGTGPSYEQYF
CDR3nt: TGTGCCAGCAGCCAAGGGACAGGTCCCTCCTACGAGCAGTACTTC

d_gene: -
v_gene: TRBV5-1
abundance: -
j_gene: TRBJ2-2
CDR3aa: CASSLKTVTNTGELFF
CDR3nt: TGCGCCAGCAGCTTGAAGACAGTCACGAACACCGGGGAGCTGTTTTTT

d_gene: -
v_gene: TRBV6-5
abundance: -
j_gene: TRBJ2-2
CDR3aa: CASSPLDRTGELFF
CDR3nt: TGTGCCAGCAGCCCCTTGGACAGAACCGGGGAGCTGTTTTTT

d_gene: -
v_gene: TRBV18
abundance: -
j_gene: TRBJ2-3
CDR3aa: CASSPPSTSYTDTQYF
CDR3nt: TGTGCCAGCTCACCACCTTCAACATCATACACAGATACGCAGTATTTT

d_gene: TRBD1
v_gene: TRBV6-5
abundance: -
j_gene: TRBJ1-4
CDR3aa: CASSRTGVANEKLFF
CDR3nt: TGTGCCAGCAGTCGCACAGGGGTGGCAAATGAAAAACTGTTTTTT

d_gene: TRBD1
v_gene: TRBV18
abundance: -
j_gene: TRBJ2-1
CDR3aa: CASSPRRDSTNEQFF
CDR3nt: TGTGCCAGCTCACCACGAAGGGACAGTACCAATGAGCAGTTCTTC

d_gene: TRBD1
v_gene: TRBV12-3/TRBV12-4
abundance: -
j_gene: TRBJ1-5
CDR3aa: CASSLTGDQPQHF
CDR3nt: TGTGCCAGCAGTTTGACAGGGGATCAGCCCCAGCATTTT

d_gene: TRBD1
v_gene: TRBV2
abundance: -
j_gene: TRBJ2-2
CDR3aa: CASTGQANTGELFF
CDR3nt: TGTGCCAGCACGGGACAGGCGAACACCGGGGAGCTGTTTTTT

d_gene: TRBD2
v_gene: TRBV6-1
abundance: -
j_gene: TRBJ2-3
CDR3aa: CASSETSGGFTDTQYF
CDR3nt: TGTGCCAGCAGTGAAACTAGCGGGGGTTTCACAGATACGCAGTATTTT

d_gene: TRBD2
v_gene: TRBV3-1/TRBV3-2
abundance: -
j_gene: TRBJ2-7
CDR3aa: CASSHPGGPYEQYF
CDR3nt: TGTGCCAGCAGCCATCCGGGGGGGCCTTACGAGCAGTACTTC

d_gene: TRBD1
v_gene: TRBV7-8
abundance: once
j_gene: TRBJ1-5
CDR3aa: CASSLRVGQGAYQPQHF
CDR3nt: TGTGCCAGCAGCTTACGGGTGGGCCAGGGGGCTTATCAGCCCCAGCATTTT

d_gene: -
v_gene: TRBV5-8
abundance: few
j_gene: TRBJ2-2
CDR3aa: CASSFVNTGELFF
CDR3nt: TGTGCCAGCAGCTTCGTGAACACCGGGGAGCTGTTTTTT

d_gene: TRBD1
v_gene: TRBV11-2
abundance: -
j_gene: TRBJ1-1
CDR3aa: CASSLIRQGITEAFF
CDR3nt: TGTGCCAGCAGCCTAATCAGACAGGGGATCACTGAAGCTTTCTTT

d_gene: -
v_gene: TRBV3-1/TRBV3-2
abundance: -
j_gene: TRBJ2-5
CDR3aa: CASSQGQRAQETQYF
CDR3nt: TGTGCCAGCAGCCAAGGCCAGCGTGCCCAAGAGACCCAGTACTTC

d_gene: TRBD1
v_gene: TRBV24-1
abundance: -
j_gene: TRBJ1-2
CDR3aa: CATSDVQGDYGYTF
CDR3nt: TGTGCCACCAGTGATGTACAGGGGGACTATGGCTACACCTTC

d_gene: TRBD1
v_gene: TRBV6-5
abundance: -
j_gene: TRBJ1-5
CDR3aa: CASSPTTGDQPQHF
CDR3nt: TGTGCCAGCAGTCCTACGACAGGGGATCAGCCCCAGCATTTT

d_gene: TRBD1
v_gene: TRBV7-8
abundance: -
j_gene: TRBJ2-7
CDR3aa: CASSLKTGGGYEQYF
CDR3nt: TGTGCCAGCAGCTTAAAGACAGGGGGCGGCTACGAGCAGTACTTC

d_gene: TRBD1
v_gene: TRBV6-5
abundance: -
j_gene: TRBJ1-5
CDR3aa: CASSVDRGQPQHF
CDR3nt: TGTGCCAGCAGCGTGGACAGGGGTCAGCCCCAGCATTTT

d_gene: TRBD1
v_gene: TRBV4-1
abundance: -
j_gene: TRBJ1-2
CDR3aa: CASSQVGQGNYGYTF
CDR3nt: TGCGCCAGCAGCCAAGTAGGACAGGGAAACTATGGCTACACCTTC